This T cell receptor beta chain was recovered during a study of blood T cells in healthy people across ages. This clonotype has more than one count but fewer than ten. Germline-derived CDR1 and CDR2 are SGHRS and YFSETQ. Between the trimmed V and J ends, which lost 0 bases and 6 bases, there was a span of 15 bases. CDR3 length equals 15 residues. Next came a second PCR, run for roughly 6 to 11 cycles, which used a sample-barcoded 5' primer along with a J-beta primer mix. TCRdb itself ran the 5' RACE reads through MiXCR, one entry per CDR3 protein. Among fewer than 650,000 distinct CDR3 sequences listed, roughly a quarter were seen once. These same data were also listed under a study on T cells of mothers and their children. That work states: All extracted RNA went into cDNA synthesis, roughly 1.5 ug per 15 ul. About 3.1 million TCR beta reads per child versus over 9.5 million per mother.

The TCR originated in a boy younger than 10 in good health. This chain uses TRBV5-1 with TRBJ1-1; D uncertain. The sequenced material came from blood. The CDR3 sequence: CASSLDADHDAEAFF. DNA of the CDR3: TGCGCCAGCAGCTTGGATGCAGATCATGACGCTGAAGCTTTCTTT.